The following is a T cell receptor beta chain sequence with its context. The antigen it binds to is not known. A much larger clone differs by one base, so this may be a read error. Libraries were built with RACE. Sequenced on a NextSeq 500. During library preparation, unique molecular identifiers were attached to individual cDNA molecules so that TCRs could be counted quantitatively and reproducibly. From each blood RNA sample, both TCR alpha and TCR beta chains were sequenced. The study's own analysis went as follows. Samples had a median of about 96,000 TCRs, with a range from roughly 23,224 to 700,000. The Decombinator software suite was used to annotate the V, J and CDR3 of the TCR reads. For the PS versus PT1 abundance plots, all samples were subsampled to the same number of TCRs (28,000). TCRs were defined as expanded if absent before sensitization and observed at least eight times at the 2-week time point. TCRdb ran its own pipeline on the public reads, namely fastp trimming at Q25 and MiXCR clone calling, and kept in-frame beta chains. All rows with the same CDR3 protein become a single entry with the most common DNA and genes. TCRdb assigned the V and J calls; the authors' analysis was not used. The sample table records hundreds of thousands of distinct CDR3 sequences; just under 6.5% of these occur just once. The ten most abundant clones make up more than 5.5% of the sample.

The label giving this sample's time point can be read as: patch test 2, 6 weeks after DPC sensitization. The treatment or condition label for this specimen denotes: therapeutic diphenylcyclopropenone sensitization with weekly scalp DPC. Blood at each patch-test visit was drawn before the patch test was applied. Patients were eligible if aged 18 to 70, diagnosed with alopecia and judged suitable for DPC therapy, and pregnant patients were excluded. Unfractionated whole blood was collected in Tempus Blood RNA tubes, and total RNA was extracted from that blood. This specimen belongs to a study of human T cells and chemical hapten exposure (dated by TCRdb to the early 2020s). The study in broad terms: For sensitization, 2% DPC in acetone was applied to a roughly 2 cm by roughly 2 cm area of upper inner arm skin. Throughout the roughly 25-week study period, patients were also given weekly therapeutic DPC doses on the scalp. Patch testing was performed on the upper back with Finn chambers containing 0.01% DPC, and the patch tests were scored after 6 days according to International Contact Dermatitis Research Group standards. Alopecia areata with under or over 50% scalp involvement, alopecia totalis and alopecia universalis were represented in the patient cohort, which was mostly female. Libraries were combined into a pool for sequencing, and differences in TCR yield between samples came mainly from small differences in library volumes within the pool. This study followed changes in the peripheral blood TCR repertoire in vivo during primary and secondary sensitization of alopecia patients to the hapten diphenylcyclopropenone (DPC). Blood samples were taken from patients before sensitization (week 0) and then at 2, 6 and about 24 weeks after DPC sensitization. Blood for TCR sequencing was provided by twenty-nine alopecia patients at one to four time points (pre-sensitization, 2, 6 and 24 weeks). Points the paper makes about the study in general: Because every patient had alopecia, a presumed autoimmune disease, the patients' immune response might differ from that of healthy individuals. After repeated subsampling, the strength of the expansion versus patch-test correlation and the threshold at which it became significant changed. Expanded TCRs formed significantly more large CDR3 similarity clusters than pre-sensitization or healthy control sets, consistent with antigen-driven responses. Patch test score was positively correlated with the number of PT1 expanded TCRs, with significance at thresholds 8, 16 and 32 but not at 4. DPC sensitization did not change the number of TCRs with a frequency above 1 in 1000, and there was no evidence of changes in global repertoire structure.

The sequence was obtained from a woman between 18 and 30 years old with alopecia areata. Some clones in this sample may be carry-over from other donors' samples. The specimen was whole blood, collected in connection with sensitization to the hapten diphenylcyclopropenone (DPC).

The base sequence is TGTGCCAGCTATAGCGGGGGGCATACCGGGGAGCTGTTTTTT. Its product reads: CASYSGGHTGELFF. The rearranged chain carries TRBV2 and TRBJ2-2; 10 bases in between match TRBD2. V ends up 8 bases short and J 5 bases short, with an unmatched junction base count of 5. Measured from the cysteine to the phenylalanine, the CDR3 is 14 residues long. The retained sequence is limited to the CDR3, 42 bases, with the frame set at the first base. CDR1 and CDR2, per the germline V gene, are SNHLY and FYNNEI.